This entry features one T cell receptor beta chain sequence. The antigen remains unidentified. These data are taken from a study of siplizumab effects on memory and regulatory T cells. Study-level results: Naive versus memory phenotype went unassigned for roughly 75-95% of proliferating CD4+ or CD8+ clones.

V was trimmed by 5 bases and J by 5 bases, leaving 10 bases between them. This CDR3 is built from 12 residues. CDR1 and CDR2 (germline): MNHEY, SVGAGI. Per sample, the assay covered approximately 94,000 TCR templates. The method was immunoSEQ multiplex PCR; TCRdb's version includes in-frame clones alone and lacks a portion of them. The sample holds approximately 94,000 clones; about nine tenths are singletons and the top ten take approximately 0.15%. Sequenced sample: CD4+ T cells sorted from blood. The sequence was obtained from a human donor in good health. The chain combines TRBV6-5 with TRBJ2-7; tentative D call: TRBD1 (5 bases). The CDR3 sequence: CASSPGYHEQYF. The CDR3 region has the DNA TGTGCCAGCAGTCCAGGGTACCACGAGCAGTACTTC.